This T cell receptor beta chain was captured in a study of blood T cell repertoires in COVID-19. Study at large: Collection of acute and convalescent COVID-19 samples took place in the United States, Italy and Spain. The cDNA or gDNA used as material had been derived from T cells, B-cell-depleted T cells, or PBMCs.

In the original workflow: Reference gene primer amplification in the assay estimated nucleated cell counts. Profiled with immunoSEQ multiplex PCR; TCRdb holds only in-frame clones, not every one. V and J calls and clone size come straight from that table; D and trimming were deduced from the DNA. The data show approximately 500,000 clones, 70% to 90% seen once. Patients of the Seattle cohort, enrolled during active infection, were followed longitudinally. This clone was seen a few times. CDR1 is SGHRS, CDR2 YFSETQ, per germline. V lost 2 bases and J 6 bases, leaving 9 bases between the germline ends. The CDR3 length is 13 residues.

This chain links TRBV5-1 with TRBJ1-3; possible D gene TRBD1, 5 bases. Sequencing was done on a sample of peripheral blood. This sequence originates from a woman aged 50 to 60 with COVID-19, enrolled during active disease. The CDR3 sequence is CASSFGGENTIYF. CDR3 nucleotides: TGCGCCAGCAGCTTTGGGGGGGAAAACACCATATATTTT.